This T cell receptor beta chain is from a study of cytomegalovirus exposure and HLA in healthy donors. Study findings and constraints: In a later analysis, the majority of CMV-associated beta chains seemingly showed HLA restriction. Earlier results showed most TCR beta V segments being productive about 87% or about 30% of the time. Donors were assumed by presence/absence analyses to have roughly uniform sequencing depth.

This CDR3 has 16 amino acids. The primer mix had 60 Vbeta and 13 Jbeta primers. Profiled with immunoSEQ multiplex PCR; TCRdb holds only in-frame clones, not every one. The sample gives about 160,000 clones, around 88% of which show up once; 0.85% is in the top ten. In regard to this clone: Antigen: not known.

This receptor was obtained from a woman aged 25-40 years in good health and CMV-seronegative. The chain joins TRBV21-1 to TRBJ1-2; the DNA was not compared with TRBD1, the D call given in the table. TRBV21-1 constitutes a pseudogene. The sequenced sample consisted of PBMCs. In DNA form, the CDR3 reads TGTGCCAGCAGCAAAGCGAGGGCAGGGGGCCTAGGAGGCTACACCTTC. Its translation: CASSKARAGGLGGYTF.